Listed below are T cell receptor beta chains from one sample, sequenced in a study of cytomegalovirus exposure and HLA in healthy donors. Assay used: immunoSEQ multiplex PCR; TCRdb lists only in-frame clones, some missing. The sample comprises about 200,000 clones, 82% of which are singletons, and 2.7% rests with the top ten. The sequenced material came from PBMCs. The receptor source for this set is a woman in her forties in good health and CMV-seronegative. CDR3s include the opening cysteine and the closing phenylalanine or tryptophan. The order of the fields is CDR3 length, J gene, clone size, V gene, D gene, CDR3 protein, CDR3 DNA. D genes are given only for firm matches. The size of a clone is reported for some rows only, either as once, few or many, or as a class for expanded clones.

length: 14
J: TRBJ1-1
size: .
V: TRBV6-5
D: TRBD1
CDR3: CASSYHRGRTEAFF
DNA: TGTGCCAGCAGTTACCACAGGGGTAGAACTGAAGCTTTCTTT

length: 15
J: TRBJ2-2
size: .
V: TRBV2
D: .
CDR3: CASRKDAGAVGELFF
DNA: TGTGCCAGCAGGAAGGACGCGGGGGCAGTCGGGGAGCTGTTTTTT

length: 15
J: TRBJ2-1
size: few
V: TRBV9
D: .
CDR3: CASSASGISYNEQFF
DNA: TGTGCCAGCAGCGCCTCCGGGATCTCCTACAATGAGCAGTTCTTC

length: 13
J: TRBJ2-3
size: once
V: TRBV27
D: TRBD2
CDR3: CASRGSGSGTQYF
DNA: TGTGCCAGCAGGGGTAGCGGGAGTGGTACGCAGTATTTT

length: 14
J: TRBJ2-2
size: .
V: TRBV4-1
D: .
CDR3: CASSQPARSGELFF
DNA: TGCGCCAGCAGCCAACCGGCTAGGTCCGGGGAGCTGTTTTTT

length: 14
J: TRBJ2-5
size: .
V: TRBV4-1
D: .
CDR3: CASSPSAGQETQYF
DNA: TGCGCCAGCAGCCCCTCAGCGGGCCAAGAGACCCAGTACTTC

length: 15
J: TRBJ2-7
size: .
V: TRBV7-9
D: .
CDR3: CASSLYTNGGHEQYF
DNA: TGTGCCAGCAGCCTATACACCAACGGGGGGCACGAGCAGTACTTC

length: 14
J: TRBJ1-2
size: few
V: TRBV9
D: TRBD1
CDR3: CASRTGAGGYGYTF
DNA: TGTGCCAGCAGAACAGGGGCCGGTGGGTATGGCTACACCTTC

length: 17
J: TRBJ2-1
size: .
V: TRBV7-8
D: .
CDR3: CASTEPTGGRAGYEQFF
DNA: TGTGCCAGCACCGAACCCACAGGGGGGAGGGCCGGGTATGAGCAGTTCTTC

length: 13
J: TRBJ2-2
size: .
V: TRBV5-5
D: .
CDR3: CASSFRGSGELFF
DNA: TGTGCCAGCAGCTTTAGGGGAAGCGGGGAGCTGTTTTTT

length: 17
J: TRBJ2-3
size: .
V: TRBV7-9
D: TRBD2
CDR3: CASSYPQNSGSTDTQYF
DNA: TGTGCCAGCAGCTACCCTCAAAATAGCGGGAGCACAGATACGCAGTATTTT

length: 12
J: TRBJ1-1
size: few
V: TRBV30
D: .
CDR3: CAWNRGNTEAFF
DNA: TGTGCCTGGAATCGGGGGAACACTGAAGCTTTCTTT

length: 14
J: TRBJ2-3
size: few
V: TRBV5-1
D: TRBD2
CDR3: CASSRAGVTDTQYF
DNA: TGCGCCAGCAGCCGAGCGGGAGTCACAGATACGCAGTATTTT

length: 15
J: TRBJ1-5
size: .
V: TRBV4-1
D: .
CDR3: CASSLSRGLSQPQHF
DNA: TGCGCCAGCAGCCTGTCGAGGGGGTTATCTCAGCCCCAGCATTTT

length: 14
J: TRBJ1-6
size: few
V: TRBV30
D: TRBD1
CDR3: CACPDRGTNSPLHF
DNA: TGTGCCTGCCCGGACAGGGGGACAAATTCACCCCTCCACTTT

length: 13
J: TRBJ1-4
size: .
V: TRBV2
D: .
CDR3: CASSAQYNEKLFF
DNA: TGTGCCAGCAGTGCGCAGTATAATGAAAAACTGTTTTTT

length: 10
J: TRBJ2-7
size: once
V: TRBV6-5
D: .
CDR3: CASGLAEQYF
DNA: TGTGCCAGCGGATTAGCGGAGCAGTACTTC

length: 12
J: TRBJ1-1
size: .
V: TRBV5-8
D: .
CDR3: CASSIWRTEAFF
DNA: TGTGCCAGCAGCATATGGAGGACTGAAGCTTTCTTT

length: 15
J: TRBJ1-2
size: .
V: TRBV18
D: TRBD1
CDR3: CASSSGETGARGYTF
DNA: TGTGCCAGCTCATCCGGAGAGACAGGGGCGCGTGGCTACACCTTC

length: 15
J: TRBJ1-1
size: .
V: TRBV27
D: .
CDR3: CASSFLQGMNTEAFF
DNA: TGTGCCAGCAGTTTCTTGCAGGGAATGAACACTGAAGCTTTCTTT

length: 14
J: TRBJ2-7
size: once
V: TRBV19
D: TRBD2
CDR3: CASSFAGGSYEQYF
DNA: TGTGCCAGTAGTTTCGCGGGAGGGTCGTACGAGCAGTACTTC

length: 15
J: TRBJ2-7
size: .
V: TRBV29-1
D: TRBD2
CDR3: CSARWRTSGYYEQYF
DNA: TGCAGCGCCCGATGGAGGACTAGCGGTTACTACGAGCAGTACTTC

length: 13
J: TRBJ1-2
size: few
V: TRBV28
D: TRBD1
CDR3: CASSVDRDYGYTF
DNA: TGTGCCAGCAGCGTTGACAGGGACTATGGCTACACCTTC

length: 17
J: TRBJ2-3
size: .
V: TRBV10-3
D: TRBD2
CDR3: CAISPQTSGGLVGTQYF
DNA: TGTGCCATCAGCCCCCAGACCAGCGGGGGCTTAGTGGGTACGCAGTATTTT

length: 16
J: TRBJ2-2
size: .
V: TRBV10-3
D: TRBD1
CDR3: CAIRDWGTGNTGELFF
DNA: TGTGCCATCAGGGACTGGGGGACAGGGAACACCGGGGAGCTGTTTTTT

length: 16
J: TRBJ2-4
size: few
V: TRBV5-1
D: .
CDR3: CASSLGSGVPKNIQYF
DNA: TGCGCCAGCAGCTTGGGTTCGGGAGTTCCTAAAAACATTCAGTACTTC

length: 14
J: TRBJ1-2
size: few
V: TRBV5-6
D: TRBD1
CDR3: CASSFGTGGGGYTF
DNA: TGTGCCAGCAGCTTCGGGACAGGAGGAGGTGGCTACACCTTC

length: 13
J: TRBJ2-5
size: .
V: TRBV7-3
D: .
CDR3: CASSLIVGETQYF
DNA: TGTGCCAGCAGCCTCATCGTCGGAGAGACCCAGTACTTC

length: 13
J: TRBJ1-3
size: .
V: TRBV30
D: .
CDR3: CAYSAGAGNTIYF
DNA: TGTGCCTATTCGGCGGGGGCTGGAAACACCATATATTTT

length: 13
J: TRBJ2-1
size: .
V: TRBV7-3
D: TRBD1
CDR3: CASSQGAYNEQFF
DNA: TGTGCCAGCAGCCAGGGGGCCTACAATGAGCAGTTCTTC

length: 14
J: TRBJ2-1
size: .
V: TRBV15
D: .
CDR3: CATSRGGRILEQFF
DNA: TGTGCCACCAGCAGGGGGGGGCGGATTTTAGAGCAGTTCTTC

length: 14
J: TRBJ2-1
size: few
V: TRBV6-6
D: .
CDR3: CASSSGGTYNEQFF
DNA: TGTGCCAGCAGTTCTGGAGGGACCTACAATGAGCAGTTCTTC

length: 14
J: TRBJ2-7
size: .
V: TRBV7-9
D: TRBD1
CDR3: CASSPADRSYEQYF
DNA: TGTGCCAGCAGCCCAGCGGACAGGTCCTACGAGCAGTACTTC

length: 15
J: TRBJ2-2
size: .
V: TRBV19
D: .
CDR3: CASSTGALNTGELFF
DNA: TGTGCCAGTAGTACAGGGGCCCTGAACACCGGGGAGCTGTTTTTT

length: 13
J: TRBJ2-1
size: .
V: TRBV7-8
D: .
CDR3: CASSFVPRDEQFF
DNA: TGTGCCAGCAGCTTTGTACCTCGGGATGAGCAGTTCTTC

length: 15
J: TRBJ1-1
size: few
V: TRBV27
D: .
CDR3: CASSLRGGGGYEAFF
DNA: TGTGCCAGCAGTTTGCGCGGGGGGGGAGGGTATGAAGCTTTCTTT

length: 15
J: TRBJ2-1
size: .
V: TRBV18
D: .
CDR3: CASSPGGATYNEQFF
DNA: TGTGCCAGCTCACCCGGAGGGGCGACCTACAATGAGCAGTTCTTC

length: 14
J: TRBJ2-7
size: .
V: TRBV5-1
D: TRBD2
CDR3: CASSLGLAGAQQYF
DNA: TGCGCCAGCAGCTTAGGACTAGCGGGAGCCCAGCAGTACTTC

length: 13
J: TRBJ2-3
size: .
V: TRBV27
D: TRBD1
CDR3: CASRRQGSDTQYF
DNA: TGTGCCAGCAGACGACAGGGTTCAGATACGCAGTATTTT

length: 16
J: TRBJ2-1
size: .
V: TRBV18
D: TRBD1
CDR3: CASSPEEQGAYNEQFF
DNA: TGTGCCAGCTCACCGGAGGAACAGGGGGCCTACAATGAGCAGTTCTTC

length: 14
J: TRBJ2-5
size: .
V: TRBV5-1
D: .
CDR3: CASSLGTEQETQYF
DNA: TGCGCCAGCAGCCTCGGGACTGAGCAAGAGACCCAGTACTTC

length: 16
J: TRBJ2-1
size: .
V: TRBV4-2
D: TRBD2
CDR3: CASSQIAGGPYNEQFF
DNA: TGTGCCAGCAGCCAGATAGCGGGAGGACCCTACAATGAGCAGTTCTTC

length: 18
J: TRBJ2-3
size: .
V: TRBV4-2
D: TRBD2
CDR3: CASSQDLVRGRATDTQYF
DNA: TGTGCCAGCAGCCAAGATCTTGTCCGCGGGAGGGCCACAGATACGCAGTATTTT

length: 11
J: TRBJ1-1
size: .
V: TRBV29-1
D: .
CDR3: CSVVQNTEAFF
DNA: TGCAGCGTTGTACAGAACACTGAAGCTTTCTTT

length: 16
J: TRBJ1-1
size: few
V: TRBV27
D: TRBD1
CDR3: CASSVHRGLGNTEAFF
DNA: TGTGCCAGCAGTGTGCACAGGGGGCTGGGGAACACTGAAGCTTTCTTT

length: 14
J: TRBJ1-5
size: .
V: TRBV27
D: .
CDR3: CASSSYRGNQPQHF
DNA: TGTGCCAGCAGTTCTTATAGGGGGAATCAGCCCCAGCATTTT

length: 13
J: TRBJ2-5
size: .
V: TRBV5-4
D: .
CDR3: CASSLGTQETQYF
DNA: TGTGCCAGCAGCCTTGGGACTCAAGAGACCCAGTACTTC

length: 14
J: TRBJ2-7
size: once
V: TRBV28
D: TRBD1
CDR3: CASRSGQMYYEQYF
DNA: TGTGCCAGCAGATCGGGACAGATGTACTACGAGCAGTACTTC

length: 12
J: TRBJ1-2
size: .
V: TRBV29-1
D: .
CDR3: CSVGAFNYGYTF
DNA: TGCAGCGTGGGGGCCTTTAACTATGGCTACACCTTC

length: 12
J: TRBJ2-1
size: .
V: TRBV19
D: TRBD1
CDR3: CASTSTGDEQFF
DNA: TGTGCCAGTACCTCGACAGGGGATGAGCAGTTCTTC

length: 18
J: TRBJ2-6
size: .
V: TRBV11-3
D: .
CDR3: CASTSPGLELTGANVLTF
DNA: TGTGCCAGCACTAGCCCTGGGCTGGAACTTACTGGGGCCAACGTCCTGACTTTC

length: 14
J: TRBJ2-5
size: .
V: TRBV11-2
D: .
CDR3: CASSLVGRQETQYF
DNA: TGTGCCAGCAGCTTAGTGGGGAGACAAGAGACCCAGTACTTC

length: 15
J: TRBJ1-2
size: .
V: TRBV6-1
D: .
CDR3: CASSEAFGQHYGYTF
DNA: TGTGCCAGCAGTGAAGCGTTTGGACAGCACTATGGCTACACCTTC